This T cell receptor (beta chain) was retrieved from a study of shared clonotypes between healthy human individuals. About the research overall: Ranging from 18 to 49 in age, donors were a couple of women and a few men. Findings and caveats of the study: Clonotype sharing among donors, it was expected, would be affected by sequencing depth.

The assay was carried out at the deep level. Libraries were prepared by immunoSEQ multiplex PCR; TCRdb keeps only in-frame clonotypes and omits some of them. The sample holds about 1.1 million clones, about 84% seen once. The CDR3 has 16 amino acids. Germline lookup yields CDR1 MDHEN and CDR2 SYDVKM. Deletions cut 5 bases from V and 1 base from J, with 17 bases between. With regard to this clone: Its antigen is as yet unknown.

The sequence came from a man younger than 35 in good health. Some clones in this sample may be carry-over from other donors' samples. The specimen sequenced was memory CD4+ T cells from PBMCs. Subset: CD45RA-negative fraction. The chain uses TRBV28 and TRBJ2-5; the D gene is possibly TRBD2 (5 bases). For the CDR3, the DNA is TGTGCCAGCAGTGGACTCAAGGACCGACCCCAAGAGACCCAGTACTTC. Protein product: CASSGLKDRPQETQYF. Filled out from reference TRBV28 and TRBJ2-5, the complete variable domain reads DVKVTQSSRYLVKRTGEKVFLECVQDMDHENMFWYRQDPGLGLRLIYFSYDVKMKEKGDIPEGYSVSREKKERFSLILESASTNQTSMYLCASSGLKDRPQETQYFGPGTRLLVL.